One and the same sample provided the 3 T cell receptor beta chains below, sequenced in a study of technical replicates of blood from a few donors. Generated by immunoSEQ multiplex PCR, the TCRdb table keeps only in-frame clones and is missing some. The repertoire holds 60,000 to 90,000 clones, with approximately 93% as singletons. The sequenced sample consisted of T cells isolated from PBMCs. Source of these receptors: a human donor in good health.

The CDR3 DNA sequence: TGTGCCAGCAGCCCCCCGGGGAAATACGAGCAGTACTTC. This gives the protein CASSPPGKYEQYF. The V call is TRBV9, the J call TRBJ2-7; D is possibly TRBD2 (5 bases). The germline gives CDR1 SGDLS, CDR2 YYNGEE. The CDR3 contains 13 residues. Trimming removed 4 bases from V and 4 bases from J, with 12 bases in between.

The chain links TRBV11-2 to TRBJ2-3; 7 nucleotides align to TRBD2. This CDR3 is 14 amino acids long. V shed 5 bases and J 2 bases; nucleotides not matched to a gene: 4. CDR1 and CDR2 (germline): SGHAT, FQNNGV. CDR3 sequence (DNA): TGTGCCAGCAGCCGGGACTATTTCACAGATACGCAGTATTTT. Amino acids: CASSRDYFTDTQYF.

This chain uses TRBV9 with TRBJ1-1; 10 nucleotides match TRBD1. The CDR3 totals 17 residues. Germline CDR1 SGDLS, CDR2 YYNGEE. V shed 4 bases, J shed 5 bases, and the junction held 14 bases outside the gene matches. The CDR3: CASSPLSRGQGLTEAFF. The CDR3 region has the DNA TGTGCCAGCAGCCCTCTGTCTCGGGGACAGGGGTTAACTGAAGCTTTCTTT. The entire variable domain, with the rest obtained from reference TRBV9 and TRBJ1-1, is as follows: DSGVTQTPKHLITATGQRVTLRCSPRSGDLSVYWYQQSLDQGLQFLIQYYNGEERAKGNILERFSAQQFPDLHSELNLSSLELGDSALYFCASSPLSRGQGLTEAFFGQGTRLTVV.